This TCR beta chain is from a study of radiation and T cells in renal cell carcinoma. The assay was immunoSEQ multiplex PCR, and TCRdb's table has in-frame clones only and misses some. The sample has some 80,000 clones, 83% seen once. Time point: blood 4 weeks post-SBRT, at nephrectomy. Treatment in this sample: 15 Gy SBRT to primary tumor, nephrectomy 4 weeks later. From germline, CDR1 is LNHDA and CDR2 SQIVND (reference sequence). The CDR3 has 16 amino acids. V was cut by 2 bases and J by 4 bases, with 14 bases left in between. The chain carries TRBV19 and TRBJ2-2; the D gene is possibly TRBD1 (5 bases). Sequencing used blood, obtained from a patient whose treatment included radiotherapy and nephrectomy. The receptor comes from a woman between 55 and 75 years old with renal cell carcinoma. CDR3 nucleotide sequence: TGTGCCAGTAGTATAAGGGGCCGATCGACCACCGGGGAGCTGTTTTTT. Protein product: CASSIRGRSTTGELFF.